These 11 T cell receptor beta chains originate from one sample sequenced in a study of blood T cell repertoires in COVID-19. The repertoire was sequenced with immunoSEQ multiplex PCR; TCRdb's copy has only in-frame clones and lacks some. Here the sample spans roughly 180,000 clones, approximately 85% being singletons. The material sequenced was peripheral blood. The source is a woman aged 55-70 years with COVID-19, enrolled during active disease.

V and J are TRBV7-2 and TRBJ1-2; D gene unclear. Per the germline V gene, CDR1 is SGHTA and CDR2 is FQGNSA. The CDR3 totals 14 residues. Trimming left V 1 base short and J 4 bases short, with 10 bases between. The chain's CDR3 is CASSLVAERYGYTF. Written as DNA, the CDR3 is TGTGCCAGCAGCTTAGTGGCGGAACGCTATGGCTACACCTTC. Using reference TRBV7-2 and TRBJ1-2 for the parts outside the CDR3, the full variable domain is GAGVSQSPSNKVTEKGKDVELRCDPISGHTALYWYRQSLGQGLEFLIYFQGNSAPDKSGLPSDRFSAERTGGSVSTLTIQRTQQEDSAVYLCASSLVAERYGYTFGSGTRLTVV.

The chain recombines TRBV10-3 with TRBJ1-2; D not resolved. Trimming took off 3 bases at V and 1 base at J, with 9 bases between the two ends. Germline values: CDR1 ENHRY, CDR2 SYGVKD. The CDR3 has 14 amino acids. CDR3 DNA: TGTGCCATCAGTGAATACGGGGATAACTATGGCTACACCTTC. This translates into CAISEYGDNYGYTF.

This rearrangement joins TRBV24-1 to TRBJ2-2; TRBD2 might be the D (6 bases). The CDR3 consists of 15 residues. Per germline, CDR1 KGHDR and CDR2 SFDVKD. V lost 3 bases to trimming and J lost 4 bases, with 11 bases between them. The CDR3 nucleotides read TGTGCCACCAGTGATCCCCGGAGGGTCACCGGGGAGCTGTTTTTT. Translated, it gives CATSDPRRVTGELFF.

CDR3 coding DNA: TGCAGCGTCGTGGACAGGGTGGAGCAGTACTTC. It codes for CSVVDRVEQYF. The J gene is TRBJ2-7, the V gene TRBV29-1; 8 bases line up with TRBD1. This CDR3 region has 11 residues. J gave up 7 bases and V 6 bases, and 5 bases lay outside the gene matches. The germline CDR1 and CDR2 sequences are SQVTM and ANQGSEA.

The V and J genes are TRBV9 and TRBJ1-5, with D uncertain. From germline, CDR1 is SGDLS and CDR2 YYNGEE. Deletions cut 0 bases from V and 8 bases from J, with 9 bases between. This CDR3 has 13 residues. The CDR3 spells CASSVDGGKPQHF. CDR3 coding DNA: TGTGCCAGCAGCGTAGATGGAGGGAAGCCCCAGCATTTT.

The chain couples TRBV7-2 to TRBJ2-3, with 10 bases lining up with TRBD2. The CDR3 loop spans 16 amino acids. Looked up from germline, CDR1 is SGHTA and CDR2 is FQGNSA. The junction had 6 bases not matched to a gene; V was cut back by 1 base and J by 5 bases. The CDR3 DNA is TGTGCCAGCAGCTTAGTGAGCGGGGGGGCGTTAGATACGCAGTATTTT. Translating gives CASSLVSGGALDTQYF.

The chain recombines TRBV30 with TRBJ2-4, with TRBD2 matching 10 bases. The CDR3 contains 16 residues. Germline CDR1 and CDR2: GTSNPN and SVGIG (reference sequence). V trimming: 4 bases; J trimming: 6 bases; junction bases outside the gene matches: 12. This CDR3 reads CAWTETSGWAGNIQYF. The CDR3 DNA reads as TGTGCCTGGACCGAGACTAGCGGGTGGGCGGGAAACATTCAGTACTTC. Full variable domain (outside the CDR3, taken from reference TRBV30 and TRBJ2-4): SQTIHQWPATLVQPVGSPLSLECTVEGTSNPNLYWYRQAAGRGLQLLFYSVGIGQISSEVPQNLSASRPQDRQFILSSKKLLLSDSGFYLCAWTETSGWAGNIQYFGAGTRLSVL.

This clone has more than one count but fewer than ten. The rearrangement joins TRBV7-8 to TRBJ2-7, with a tentative D call TRBD2 (6 bases). The germline CDR1 and CDR2 sequences are SGHVS and FQNEAQ. This CDR3 contains 14 residues. Trimming cost V 3 bases and J 2 bases, with 11 bases left between them. The CDR3 spells CASSFAGRTYEQYF. In DNA, the CDR3 is TGTGCCAGCAGCTTCGCGGGACGAACCTACGAGCAGTACTTC. The whole variable domain, remainder taken from reference TRBV7-8 and TRBJ2-7, is GAGVSQSPRYKVAKRGQDVALRCDPISGHVSLFWYQQALGQGPEFLTYFQNEAQLDKSGLPSDRFFAERPEGSVSTLKIQRTQQEDSAVYLCASSFAGRTYEQYFGPGTRLTVT.

In its sample, this clone was seen once. The V call is TRBV5-5, the J call TRBJ1-6; TRBD1 agrees at 9 bases. V lost 3 bases to trimming and J lost 4 bases; unmatched junction nucleotides: 5. This CDR3 comprises 16 residues. CDR1 is SGHKS and CDR2 is YYEKEE in the germline V gene (reference sequence). The CDR3 here is CASSWTGADYNSPLHF. DNA for the CDR3: TGTGCCAGCAGCTGGACAGGGGCGGATTATAATTCACCCCTCCACTTT. The full variable domain, its missing parts supplied by reference TRBV5-5 and TRBJ1-6, is DAGVTQSPTHLIKTRGQQVTLRCSPISGHKSVSWYQQVLGQGPQFIFQYYEKEERGRGNFPDRFSARQFPNYSSELNVNALLLGDSALYLCASSWTGADYNSPLHFGNGTRLTVT.

The gene calls are TRBV28 and TRBJ1-2; 9 bases are a match to TRBD1. Unmatched junction bases numbered 6, after V lost 8 bases and J lost 5 bases. The CDR3 has 13 amino acids. CDR1 MDHEN and CDR2 SYDVKM come from the germline V gene. In DNA form, the CDR3 reads TGTGCCAGCGGGGACAGGGTAGATTATGGCTACACCTTC. Translated: CASGDRVDYGYTF.

This clone has ten or more counts. The same CDR3 can be traced to other DNA sequences in this sample. The chain uses TRBV5-6 and TRBJ2-5; TRBD1 matches at 8 bases. The CDR3 contains 15 residues. Germline loops: CDR1 SGHDT, CDR2 YYEEEE. Germline trimming cut 4 bases from V and 5 bases from J; bases unmatched to any gene: 10. The CDR3 reads CASSPEGQGQETQYF. CDR3 in DNA: TGTGCCAGCAGCCCGGAAGGACAGGGACAGGAGACCCAGTACTTC.